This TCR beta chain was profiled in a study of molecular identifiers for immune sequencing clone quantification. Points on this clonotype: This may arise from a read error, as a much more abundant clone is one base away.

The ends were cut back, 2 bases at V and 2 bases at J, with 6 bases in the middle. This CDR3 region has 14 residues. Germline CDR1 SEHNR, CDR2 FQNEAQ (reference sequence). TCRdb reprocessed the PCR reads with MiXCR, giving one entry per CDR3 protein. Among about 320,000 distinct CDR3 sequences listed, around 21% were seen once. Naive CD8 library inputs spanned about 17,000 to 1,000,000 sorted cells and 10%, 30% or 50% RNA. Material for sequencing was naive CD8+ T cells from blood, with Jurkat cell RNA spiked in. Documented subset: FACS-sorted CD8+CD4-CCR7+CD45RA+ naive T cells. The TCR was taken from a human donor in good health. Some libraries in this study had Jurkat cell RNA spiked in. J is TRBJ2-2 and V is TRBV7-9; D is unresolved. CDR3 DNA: TGTGCCAGCAGCTTAACCTCCAACACCGGGGAGCTGTTTTTT. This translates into CASSLTSNTGELFF.